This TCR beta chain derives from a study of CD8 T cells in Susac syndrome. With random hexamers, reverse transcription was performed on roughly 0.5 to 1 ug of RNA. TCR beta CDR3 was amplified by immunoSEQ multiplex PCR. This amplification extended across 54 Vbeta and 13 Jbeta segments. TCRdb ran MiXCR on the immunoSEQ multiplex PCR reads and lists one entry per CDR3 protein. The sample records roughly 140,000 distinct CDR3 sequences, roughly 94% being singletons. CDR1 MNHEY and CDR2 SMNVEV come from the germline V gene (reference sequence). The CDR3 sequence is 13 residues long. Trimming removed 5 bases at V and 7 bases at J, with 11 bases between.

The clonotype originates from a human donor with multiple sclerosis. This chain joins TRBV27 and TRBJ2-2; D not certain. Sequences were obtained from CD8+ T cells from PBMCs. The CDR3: CASSPSVYGELFF. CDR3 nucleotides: TGTGCCAGCAGTCCCTCGGTGTACGGGGAGCTGTTTTTT.